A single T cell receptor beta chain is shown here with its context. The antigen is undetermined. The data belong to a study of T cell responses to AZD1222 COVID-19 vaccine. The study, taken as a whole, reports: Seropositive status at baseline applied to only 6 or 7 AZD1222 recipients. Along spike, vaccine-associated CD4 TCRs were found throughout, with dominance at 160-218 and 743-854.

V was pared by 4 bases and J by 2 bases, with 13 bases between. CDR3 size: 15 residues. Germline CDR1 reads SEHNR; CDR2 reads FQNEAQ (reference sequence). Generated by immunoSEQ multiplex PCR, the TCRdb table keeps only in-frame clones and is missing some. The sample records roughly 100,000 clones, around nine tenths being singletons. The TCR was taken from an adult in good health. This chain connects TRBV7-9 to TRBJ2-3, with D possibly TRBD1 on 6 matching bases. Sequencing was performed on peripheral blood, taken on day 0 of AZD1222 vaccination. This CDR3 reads CASSSRGHLTDTQYF. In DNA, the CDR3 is TGTGCCAGCAGCTCCCGGGGACACCTCACAGATACGCAGTATTTT.